Sequencing of this T cell receptor (beta chain) was carried out in a study of blood T cell repertoires in COVID-19. For the study at large: Samples taken during acute and convalescent COVID-19 were collected in the United States, Italy and Spain. From T cells, B-cell-depleted T cells, or PBMCs came the material, which was cDNA or gDNA.

Authors' analysis steps: Estimates of nucleated cell counts were drawn from the amplification of reference gene primers. This table comes from immunoSEQ multiplex PCR, and its TCRdb copy is limited to in-frame clones, with some not included. The DNA was the basis for D and trimming; V, J and clone size are from that table. The sample records tens of thousands of clones, about nine tenths being singletons. The sample comprised peripheral blood. The sequence was collected from a man in his 70s with active or convalescent COVID-19.

The CDR3 region is CASSSGYRVSTGELFF. The CDR3 DNA sequence: TGTGCCAGCAGCTCAGGGTACAGGGTCAGCACCGGGGAGCTGTTTTTT. V and J are TRBV7-3 and TRBJ2-2, with D possibly TRBD1 on 6 matching bases. The CDR3 consists of 16 residues. Germline V gene lookup returns CDR1 SGHTA and CDR2 FQGTGA. Trimming took off 4 bases at V and 4 bases at J, with 16 bases between the two ends.